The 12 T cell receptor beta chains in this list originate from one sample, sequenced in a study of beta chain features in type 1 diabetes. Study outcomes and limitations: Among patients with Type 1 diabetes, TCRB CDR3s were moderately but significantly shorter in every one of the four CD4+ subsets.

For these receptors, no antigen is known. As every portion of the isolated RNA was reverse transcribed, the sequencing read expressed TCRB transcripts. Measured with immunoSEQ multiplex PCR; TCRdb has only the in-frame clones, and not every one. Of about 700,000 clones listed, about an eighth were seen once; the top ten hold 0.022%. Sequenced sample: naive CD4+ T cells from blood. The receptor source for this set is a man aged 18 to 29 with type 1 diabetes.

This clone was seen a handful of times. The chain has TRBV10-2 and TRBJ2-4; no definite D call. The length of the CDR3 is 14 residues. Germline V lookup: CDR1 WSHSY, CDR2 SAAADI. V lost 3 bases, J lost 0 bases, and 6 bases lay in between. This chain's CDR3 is CASSDGIAKNIQYF. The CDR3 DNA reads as TGCGCCAGCAGTGATGGTATAGCCAAAAACATTCAGTACTTC.

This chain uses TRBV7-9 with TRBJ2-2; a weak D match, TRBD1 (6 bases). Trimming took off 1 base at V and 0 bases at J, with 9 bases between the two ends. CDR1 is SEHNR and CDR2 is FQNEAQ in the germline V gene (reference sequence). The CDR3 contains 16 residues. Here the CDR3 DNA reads TGTGCCAGCAGCTTAGGACAGGTCTCGAACACCGGGGAGCTGTTTTTT. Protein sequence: CASSLGQVSNTGELFF.

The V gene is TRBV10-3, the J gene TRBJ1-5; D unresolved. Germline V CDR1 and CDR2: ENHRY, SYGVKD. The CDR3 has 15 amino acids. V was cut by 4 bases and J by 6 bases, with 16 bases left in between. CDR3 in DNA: TGTGCCATCAGTGCGGAGGAGGCAGGAGGTCAGCCCCAGCATTTT. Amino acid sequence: CAISAEEAGGQPQHF.

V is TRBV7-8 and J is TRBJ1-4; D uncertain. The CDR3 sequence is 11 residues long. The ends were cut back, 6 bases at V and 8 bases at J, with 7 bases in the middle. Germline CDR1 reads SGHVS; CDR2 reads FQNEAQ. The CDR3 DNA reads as TGTGCCAGCAGTTTTGGGGAAAAACTGTTTTTT. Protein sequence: CASSFGEKLFF.

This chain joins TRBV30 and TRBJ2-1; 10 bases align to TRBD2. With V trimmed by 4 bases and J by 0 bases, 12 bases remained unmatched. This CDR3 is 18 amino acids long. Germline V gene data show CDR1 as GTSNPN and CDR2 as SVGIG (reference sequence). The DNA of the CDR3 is TGTGCCTGGACCGGGATGGTTAGCGGGGGGAGCTCCTACAATGAGCAGTTCTTC. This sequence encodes CAWTGMVSGGSSYNEQFF.

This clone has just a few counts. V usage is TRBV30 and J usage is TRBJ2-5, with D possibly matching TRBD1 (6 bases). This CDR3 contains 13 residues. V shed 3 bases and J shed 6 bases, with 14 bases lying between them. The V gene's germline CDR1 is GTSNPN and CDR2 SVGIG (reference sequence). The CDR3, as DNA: TGTGCCTGGAGGGGGCAGGGGACGAAGACCCAGTACTTC. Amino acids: CAWRGQGTKTQYF. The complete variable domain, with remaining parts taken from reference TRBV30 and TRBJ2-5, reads SQTIHQWPATLVQPVGSPLSLECTVEGTSNPNLYWYRQAAGRGLQLLFYSVGIGQISSEVPQNLSASRPQDRQFILSSKKLLLSDSGFYLCAWRGQGTKTQYFGPGTRLLVL.

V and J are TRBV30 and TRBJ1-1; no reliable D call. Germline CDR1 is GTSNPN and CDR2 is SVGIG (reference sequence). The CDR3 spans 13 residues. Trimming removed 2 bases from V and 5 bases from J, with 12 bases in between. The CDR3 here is CAWSNTGETEAFF. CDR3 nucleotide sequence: TGTGCCTGGAGTAACACCGGGGAGACTGAAGCTTTCTTT.

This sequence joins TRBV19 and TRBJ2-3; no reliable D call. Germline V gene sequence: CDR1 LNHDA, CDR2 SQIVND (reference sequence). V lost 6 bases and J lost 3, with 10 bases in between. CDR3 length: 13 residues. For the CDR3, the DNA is TGTGCCAGTAGGCTGTTGGGGACAGATACGCAGTATTTT. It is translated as CASRLLGTDTQYF.

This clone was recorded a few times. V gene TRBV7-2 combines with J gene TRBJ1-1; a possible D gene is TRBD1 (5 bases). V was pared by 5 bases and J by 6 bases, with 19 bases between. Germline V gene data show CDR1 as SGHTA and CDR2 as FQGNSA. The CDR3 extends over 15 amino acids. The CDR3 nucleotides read TGTGCCAGCAGCAAGGGCATTGGGACTCGGGCTGAAGCTTTCTTT. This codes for CASSKGIGTRAEAFF.

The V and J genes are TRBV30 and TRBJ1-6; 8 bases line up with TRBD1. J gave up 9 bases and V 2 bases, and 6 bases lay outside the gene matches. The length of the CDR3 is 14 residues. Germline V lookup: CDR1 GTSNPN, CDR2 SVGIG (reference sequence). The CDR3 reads CAWSFGQGTSPLHF. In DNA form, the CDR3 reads TGTGCCTGGAGTTTTGGACAGGGAACTTCACCCCTCCACTTT.

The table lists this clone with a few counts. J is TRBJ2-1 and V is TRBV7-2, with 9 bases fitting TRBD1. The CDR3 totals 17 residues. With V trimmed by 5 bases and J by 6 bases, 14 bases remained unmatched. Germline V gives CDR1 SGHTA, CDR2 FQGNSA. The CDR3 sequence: CASSLKTGTGKGNEQFF. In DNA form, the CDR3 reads TGTGCCAGCAGCCTCAAAACCGGGACAGGGAAAGGCAATGAGCAGTTCTTC.

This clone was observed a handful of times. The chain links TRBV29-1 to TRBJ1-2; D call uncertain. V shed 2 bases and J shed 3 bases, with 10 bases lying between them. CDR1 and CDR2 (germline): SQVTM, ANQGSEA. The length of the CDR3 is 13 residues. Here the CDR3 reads CSVENSQYYGYTF. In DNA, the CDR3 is TGCAGCGTTGAAAACAGTCAATACTATGGCTACACCTTC.